This TCR beta chain was documented in a study of Graves' ophthalmopathy and Graves' hyperthyroidism. CDR3 regions of TCR beta were amplified from RNA transcripts. HTBI primers were used in a first-round RT-PCR, which preceded a second-round multiplex PCR. TCRdb re-called the multiplex PCR reads through MiXCR, storing one row per CDR3 protein. Altogether about 380,000 distinct CDR3 sequences are present, roughly 15% being singletons, with the ten largest covering roughly 7%. Points from the study as a whole: Ophthalmopathy progression was predicted with 70.59% sensitivity and 72% to 80% specificity. Most expanded clonotypes from thyroid (those above 0.001 frequency) were also found in blood.

The CDR3 sequence is 16 residues long. In germline, CDR1 is MNHEY, CDR2 SMNVEV (reference sequence). V was pared by 2 bases and J by 1 base, with 14 bases between. This clonotype has ten or more counts. The antigen is unknown. The chain joins TRBV27 to TRBJ1-1; D call uncertain. This clonotype was sampled from a woman aged 18-29 years with stable Graves' hyperthyroidism. Sequencing used peripheral blood. Written as DNA, the CDR3 is TGTGCCAGCAGTTTAAGCCAGGAGGCAGGGAACACTGAAGCTTTCTTT. This codes for CASSLSQEAGNTEAFF.